These T cell receptor beta chains were read from a single sample in a study of blood T cell repertoires in COVID-19. Profiling relied on immunoSEQ multiplex PCR, and the TCRdb table lists in-frame clones only, not all of them. Here the sample spans about 160,000 clones, about 74% being singletons. Source material: peripheral blood. The source of these receptors is a man aged 55 to 69 with acute or convalescent COVID-19. Both conserved end residues are part of each CDR3. A D gene is named only where the DNA matches it firmly. Clone size is given for some rows only: seen once, a few or many times, or a class if the clone is expanded.

J gene: TRBJ1-2; V gene: TRBV4-2; CDR3 length: 15; D gene: NA; clone size: NA; CDR3 protein: CASSQDYTGPYGYTF; CDR3 DNA: TGTGCCAGCAGCCAAGATTACACAGGGCCCTATGGCTACACCTTC
J gene: TRBJ2-6; V gene: TRBV3-1/TRBV3-2; CDR3 length: 15; D gene: NA; clone size: NA; CDR3 protein: CASSLISSGANVLTF; CDR3 DNA: TGTGCCAGCAGTTTGATCAGCTCTGGGGCCAACGTCCTGACTTTC
J gene: TRBJ2-2; V gene: TRBV5-1; CDR3 length: 15; D gene: TRBD1; clone size: NA; CDR3 protein: CASSWTGGEAGELFF; CDR3 DNA: TGCGCCAGCAGCTGGACAGGGGGCGAAGCCGGGGAGCTGTTTTTT
J gene: TRBJ2-1; V gene: TRBV7-2; CDR3 length: 15; D gene: NA; clone size: once; CDR3 protein: CASSLRGTTYNEQFF; CDR3 DNA: TGTGCCAGCAGCTTAAGGGGGACCACCTACAATGAGCAGTTCTTC
J gene: TRBJ1-1; V gene: TRBV12-3/TRBV12-4; CDR3 length: 11; D gene: NA; clone size: NA; CDR3 protein: CASRGGREAFF; CDR3 DNA: TGTGCCAGCAGGGGGGGGAGAGAAGCTTTCTTT
J gene: TRBJ1-2; V gene: TRBV29-1; CDR3 length: 12; D gene: NA; clone size: NA; CDR3 protein: CSTPEGREGYTF; CDR3 DNA: TGCAGCACCCCCGAGGGAAGGGAAGGCTACACCTTC
J gene: TRBJ2-5; V gene: TRBV6-5; CDR3 length: 15; D gene: NA; clone size: NA; CDR3 protein: CASSPWGVGIETQYF; CDR3 DNA: TGTGCCAGCAGCCCCTGGGGGGTTGGTATAGAGACCCAGTACTTC
J gene: TRBJ1-2; V gene: TRBV6-5; CDR3 length: 13; D gene: NA; clone size: NA; CDR3 protein: CASSNLGGDGYTF; CDR3 DNA: TGTGCCAGCAGTAACCTAGGGGGGGATGGCTACACCTTC
J gene: TRBJ2-7; V gene: TRBV4-1; CDR3 length: 13; D gene: TRBD1; clone size: NA; CDR3 protein: CASKGRGQYEQYF; CDR3 DNA: TGCGCCAGCAAGGGCAGGGGGCAATACGAGCAGTACTTC
J gene: TRBJ1-2; V gene: TRBV6-6; CDR3 length: 15; D gene: NA; clone size: NA; CDR3 protein: CASSYSSLRGDGYTF; CDR3 DNA: TGTGCCAGCAGTTACTCCTCTCTGCGGGGGGATGGCTACACCTTC
J gene: TRBJ1-5; V gene: TRBV9; CDR3 length: 15; D gene: TRBD1; clone size: NA; CDR3 protein: CASSPGQGGGQPQHF; CDR3 DNA: TGTGCCAGCAGCCCCGGACAGGGGGGCGGTCAGCCCCAGCATTTT
J gene: TRBJ1-2; V gene: TRBV6-1; CDR3 length: 13; D gene: NA; clone size: NA; CDR3 protein: CASSDLGGYGYTF; CDR3 DNA: TGTGCCAGCAGTGATCTAGGGGGCTATGGCTACACCTTC
J gene: TRBJ2-7; V gene: TRBV7-8; CDR3 length: 15; D gene: TRBD1; clone size: few; CDR3 protein: CASSFPRGQAPEQYF; CDR3 DNA: TGTGCCAGCAGCTTTCCTCGAGGACAGGCCCCTGAGCAGTACTTC
J gene: TRBJ1-5; V gene: TRBV5-1; CDR3 length: 16; D gene: TRBD1; clone size: once; CDR3 protein: CASSPSPGTDLQPQHF; CDR3 DNA: TGCGCCAGCAGCCCTTCCCCCGGGACAGACCTTCAGCCCCAGCATTTT
J gene: TRBJ1-2; V gene: TRBV7-9; CDR3 length: 17; D gene: NA; clone size: NA; CDR3 protein: CASSLVGPLLTTDGYTF; CDR3 DNA: TGTGCCAGCAGCTTAGTTGGGCCTCTCTTAACAACGGATGGCTACACCTTC
J gene: TRBJ2-1; V gene: TRBV7-6; CDR3 length: 15; D gene: TRBD2; clone size: NA; CDR3 protein: CASSSDSGDYNEQFF; CDR3 DNA: TGTGCCAGCAGCTCGGATAGCGGGGACTACAATGAGCAGTTCTTC
J gene: TRBJ2-5; V gene: TRBV5-6; CDR3 length: 15; D gene: TRBD1; clone size: NA; CDR3 protein: CASSFQGTGQETQYF; CDR3 DNA: TGTGCCAGCAGCTTTCAGGGGACAGGCCAAGAGACCCAGTACTTC
J gene: TRBJ2-2; V gene: TRBV10-3; CDR3 length: 15; D gene: TRBD1; clone size: NA; CDR3 protein: CAIRQTGKDTGELFF; CDR3 DNA: TGTGCCATCAGGCAGACAGGGAAGGACACCGGGGAGCTGTTTTTT
J gene: TRBJ1-5; V gene: TRBV30; CDR3 length: 14; D gene: NA; clone size: NA; CDR3 protein: CAWSVGDGNQPQHF; CDR3 DNA: TGTGCCTGGAGTGTAGGGGATGGCAATCAGCCCCAGCATTTT
J gene: TRBJ2-1; V gene: TRBV11-2; CDR3 length: 17; D gene: NA; clone size: NA; CDR3 protein: CASSLTGETKVYNEQFF; CDR3 DNA: TGTGCCAGCAGCTTAACGGGGGAGACGAAAGTCTACAATGAGCAGTTCTTC
J gene: TRBJ1-2; V gene: TRBV5-1; CDR3 length: 15; D gene: TRBD1; clone size: NA; CDR3 protein: CASSHRDSGNYGYTF; CDR3 DNA: TGCGCCAGCAGCCACCGGGACAGCGGGAACTATGGCTACACCTTC
J gene: TRBJ1-1; V gene: TRBV7-3; CDR3 length: 13; D gene: NA; clone size: NA; CDR3 protein: CASSVGAKTEAFF; CDR3 DNA: TGTGCCAGCAGTGTGGGGGCGAAAACTGAAGCTTTCTTT
J gene: TRBJ2-1; V gene: TRBV30; CDR3 length: 11; D gene: NA; clone size: NA; CDR3 protein: CAWRGLLEQFF; CDR3 DNA: TGTGCCTGGAGGGGCCTCTTGGAGCAGTTCTTC
J gene: TRBJ1-2; V gene: TRBV4-2; CDR3 length: 15; D gene: NA; clone size: NA; CDR3 protein: CASSQEQGTNYGYTF; CDR3 DNA: TGTGCCAGCAGCCAAGAGCAGGGGACTAACTATGGCTACACCTTC
J gene: TRBJ2-7; V gene: TRBV9; CDR3 length: 15; D gene: TRBD2; clone size: NA; CDR3 protein: CASSVGASGAYEQYF; CDR3 DNA: TGTGCCAGCAGCGTAGGGGCTAGCGGGGCCTACGAGCAGTACTTC
J gene: TRBJ1-1; V gene: TRBV18; CDR3 length: 15; D gene: TRBD1; clone size: NA; CDR3 protein: CASSPSRTGNTEAFF; CDR3 DNA: TGTGCCAGCTCACCATCTAGGACAGGGAACACTGAAGCTTTCTTT
J gene: TRBJ2-2; V gene: TRBV24-1; CDR3 length: 16; D gene: TRBD1; clone size: NA; CDR3 protein: CATSDLGQGDTGELFF; CDR3 DNA: TGTGCCACCAGTGACCTTGGACAGGGGGACACCGGGGAGCTGTTTTTT
J gene: TRBJ2-1; V gene: TRBV29-1; CDR3 length: 12; D gene: NA; clone size: NA; CDR3 protein: CSVYLTGGEQFF; CDR3 DNA: TGCAGCGTATACCTAACCGGGGGTGAGCAGTTCTTC
J gene: TRBJ2-7; V gene: TRBV18; CDR3 length: 15; D gene: TRBD1; clone size: NA; CDR3 protein: CASSPLGTDNYEQYF; CDR3 DNA: TGTGCCAGCTCACCATTAGGGACAGATAACTACGAGCAGTACTTC
J gene: TRBJ1-1; V gene: TRBV30; CDR3 length: 14; D gene: TRBD1; clone size: NA; CDR3 protein: CAWSKTGMNTEAFF; CDR3 DNA: TGTGCCTGGAGTAAGACAGGGATGAACACTGAAGCTTTCTTT
J gene: TRBJ1-6; V gene: TRBV4-1; CDR3 length: 17; D gene: TRBD1; clone size: NA; CDR3 protein: CASSQGPGQEINSPLHF; CDR3 DNA: TGCGCCAGCAGCCAAGGTCCGGGACAGGAGATTAATTCACCCCTCCACTTT
J gene: TRBJ1-1; V gene: TRBV6-5; CDR3 length: 15; D gene: NA; clone size: NA; CDR3 protein: CASSYMPILNTEAFF; CDR3 DNA: TGTGCCAGCAGTTACATGCCTATCCTGAACACTGAAGCTTTCTTT
J gene: TRBJ1-2; V gene: TRBV6-6; CDR3 length: 14; D gene: NA; clone size: NA; CDR3 protein: CASSYFPRDYGYTF; CDR3 DNA: TGTGCCAGCAGTTACTTCCCCCGGGACTATGGCTACACCTTC
J gene: TRBJ2-5; V gene: TRBV3-1/TRBV3-2; CDR3 length: 14; D gene: TRBD2; clone size: NA; CDR3 protein: CASSHGTSNETQYF; CDR3 DNA: TGTGCCAGCAGCCACGGGACTAGTAACGAGACCCAGTACTTC
J gene: TRBJ2-7; V gene: TRBV5-8; CDR3 length: 14; D gene: TRBD1; clone size: NA; CDR3 protein: CASSRQGGSYEQYF; CDR3 DNA: TGTGCCAGCAGTCGACAGGGTGGATCCTACGAGCAGTACTTC
J gene: TRBJ2-5; V gene: TRBV5-1; CDR3 length: 15; D gene: TRBD2; clone size: NA; CDR3 protein: CASSLASGGAETQYF; CDR3 DNA: TGCGCCAGCAGCTTAGCTAGCGGGGGGGCTGAGACCCAGTACTTC
J gene: TRBJ2-3; V gene: TRBV24-1; CDR3 length: 14; D gene: NA; clone size: NA; CDR3 protein: CATSDYSSTDTQYF; CDR3 DNA: TGTGCCACCAGTGATTATTCGAGCACAGATACGCAGTATTTT
J gene: TRBJ1-4; V gene: TRBV5-4; CDR3 length: 15; D gene: TRBD1; clone size: NA; CDR3 protein: CASSLDGTGTEKLFF; CDR3 DNA: TGTGCCAGCAGCTTGGATGGGACAGGGACGGAAAAACTGTTTTTT
J gene: TRBJ1-1; V gene: TRBV12-3/TRBV12-4; CDR3 length: 12; D gene: TRBD1; clone size: NA; CDR3 protein: CASSPDRGAAFF; CDR3 DNA: TGTGCCAGCAGTCCGGACAGGGGGGCAGCTTTCTTT
J gene: TRBJ1-5; V gene: TRBV9; CDR3 length: 14; D gene: TRBD1; clone size: many; CDR3 protein: CASSETGSEQPQHF; CDR3 DNA: TGTGCCAGCAGCGAGACAGGGTCGGAACAGCCCCAGCATTTT
J gene: TRBJ1-6; V gene: TRBV30; CDR3 length: 18; D gene: TRBD1; clone size: NA; CDR3 protein: CAWISGTGSSSYNSPLHF; CDR3 DNA: TGTGCCTGGATCAGCGGGACAGGATCGAGCTCCTATAATTCACCCCTCCACTTT
J gene: TRBJ2-7; V gene: TRBV19; CDR3 length: 18; D gene: TRBD1; clone size: NA; CDR3 protein: CASSPHVSEDRPSYEQYF; CDR3 DNA: TGTGCCAGTAGTCCCCACGTGTCAGAGGACAGGCCTTCCTACGAGCAGTACTTC
J gene: TRBJ2-1; V gene: TRBV2; CDR3 length: 14; D gene: TRBD2; clone size: few; CDR3 protein: CASSPGLALNEQFF; CDR3 DNA: TGTGCCAGCAGTCCGGGACTAGCCCTAAATGAGCAGTTCTTC
J gene: TRBJ2-7; V gene: TRBV27; CDR3 length: 12; D gene: NA; clone size: once; CDR3 protein: CASSSNTYEQYF; CDR3 DNA: TGTGCCAGCAGCAGTAATACCTACGAGCAGTACTTC
J gene: TRBJ1-6; V gene: TRBV19; CDR3 length: 14; D gene: NA; clone size: few; CDR3 protein: CASSIPRSYSPLHF; CDR3 DNA: TGTGCCAGTAGTATTCCCAGGTCGTATTCACCCCTCCACTTT
J gene: TRBJ2-7; V gene: TRBV6-2/TRBV6-3; CDR3 length: 15; D gene: TRBD1; clone size: NA; CDR3 protein: CASSWGQGHRNEQYF; CDR3 DNA: TGTGCCAGCAGTTGGGGACAGGGCCACAGGAACGAGCAGTACTTC
J gene: TRBJ2-1; V gene: TRBV11-2; CDR3 length: 17; D gene: TRBD2; clone size: NA; CDR3 protein: CASSPGLAGRSYNEQFF; CDR3 DNA: TGTGCCAGCAGCCCTGGACTAGCGGGCCGCTCCTACAATGAGCAGTTCTTC
J gene: TRBJ1-2; V gene: TRBV3-1/TRBV3-2; CDR3 length: 15; D gene: NA; clone size: once; CDR3 protein: CASSQEAGSNYGYTF; CDR3 DNA: TGTGCCAGCAGCCAAGAGGCAGGGTCGAACTATGGCTACACCTTC
J gene: TRBJ1-4; V gene: TRBV4-1; CDR3 length: 14; D gene: TRBD1; clone size: NA; CDR3 protein: CASSTGQANEKLFF; CDR3 DNA: TGCGCCAGCAGCACGGGACAGGCTAATGAAAAACTGTTTTTT
J gene: TRBJ1-3; V gene: TRBV24-1; CDR3 length: 17; D gene: NA; clone size: NA; CDR3 protein: CATSDSRTAYSGNTIYF; CDR3 DNA: TGTGCCACCAGTGATTCCCGGACAGCCTACTCTGGAAACACCATATATTTT
J gene: TRBJ2-7; V gene: TRBV4-1; CDR3 length: 13; D gene: TRBD1; clone size: NA; CDR3 protein: CASSLDRASEQYF; CDR3 DNA: TGCGCCAGCAGCCTGGACAGGGCGTCCGAGCAGTACTTC
J gene: TRBJ2-7; V gene: TRBV27; CDR3 length: 19; D gene: TRBD2; clone size: NA; CDR3 protein: CASSSPPSGLAGPRGEQYF; CDR3 DNA: TGTGCCAGCAGTTCGCCGCCCTCCGGCCTAGCGGGGCCTAGGGGCGAGCAGTACTTC
J gene: TRBJ1-3; V gene: TRBV7-8; CDR3 length: 14; D gene: NA; clone size: NA; CDR3 protein: CASSPQGGGNTIYF; CDR3 DNA: TGTGCCAGCAGCCCCCAGGGAGGTGGAAACACCATATATTTT
J gene: TRBJ1-1; V gene: TRBV27; CDR3 length: 14; D gene: TRBD1; clone size: NA; CDR3 protein: CASSLQGVETEAFF; CDR3 DNA: TGTGCCAGCAGTCTACAGGGGGTAGAAACTGAAGCTTTCTTT
J gene: TRBJ2-1; V gene: TRBV6-6; CDR3 length: 16; D gene: NA; clone size: NA; CDR3 protein: CASSYGQGGLVDEQFF; CDR3 DNA: TGTGCCAGCAGTTATGGGCAGGGGGGTTTGGTAGATGAGCAGTTCTTC
J gene: TRBJ2-5; V gene: TRBV4-3; CDR3 length: 15; D gene: TRBD1; clone size: once; CDR3 protein: CASSQDRGLGETQYF; CDR3 DNA: TGCGCCAGCAGCCAAGACAGGGGGCTAGGTGAGACCCAGTACTTC
J gene: TRBJ2-5; V gene: TRBV6-2/TRBV6-3; CDR3 length: 14; D gene: NA; clone size: NA; CDR3 protein: CASSRSPNIGTQYF; CDR3 DNA: TGTGCCAGCAGTCGCTCTCCAAATATCGGGACCCAGTACTTC